This is a list of T cell receptor beta chains from one sample in a study of cytomegalovirus exposure and HLA in healthy donors. Libraries were prepared by immunoSEQ multiplex PCR; TCRdb keeps only in-frame clonotypes and omits some of them. The data show approximately 97,000 clones, around 81% seen once. Sequencing was carried out using PBMCs. The origin of the receptors is a man aged 40-49 years in good health and CMV-seropositive. The CDR3 runs from the conserved cysteine through the conserved F or W. D genes are given only for firm matches. Size is omitted from some rows. Given values are once, few, many or a class for expanded clones.

J gene: TRBJ2-5; D gene: NA; clone size: NA; V gene: TRBV7-8; CDR3 protein: CASSFTDQETQYF; CDR3 DNA: TGTGCCAGCAGCTTTACGGACCAAGAGACCCAGTACTTC
J gene: TRBJ2-3; D gene: NA; clone size: NA; V gene: TRBV10-3; CDR3 protein: CAISANHSPPDTQYF; CDR3 DNA: TGTGCCATCAGTGCCAACCATAGCCCCCCAGATACGCAGTATTTT
J gene: TRBJ2-7; D gene: TRBD1; clone size: NA; V gene: TRBV5-1; CDR3 protein: CASSLETGGFANEQYF; CDR3 DNA: TGCGCCAGCAGCTTAGAGACAGGGGGCTTCGCGAACGAGCAGTACTTC
J gene: TRBJ2-5; D gene: NA; clone size: NA; V gene: TRBV7-9; CDR3 protein: CASSLPRAGGSETQYF; CDR3 DNA: TGTGCCAGCAGTCTCCCGAGGGCAGGGGGGTCAGAGACCCAGTACTTC
J gene: TRBJ1-1; D gene: TRBD1; clone size: NA; V gene: TRBV29-1; CDR3 protein: CSGLMGQGEYGGTEAFF; CDR3 DNA: TGCAGCGGCCTGATGGGACAGGGTGAATACGGGGGCACTGAAGCTTTCTTT
J gene: TRBJ1-2; D gene: NA; clone size: NA; V gene: TRBV5-1; CDR3 protein: CASSWGLGSNYGYTF; CDR3 DNA: TGCGCCAGCAGCTGGGGCCTCGGGTCTAACTATGGCTACACCTTC
J gene: TRBJ2-7; D gene: TRBD2; clone size: NA; V gene: TRBV4-1; CDR3 protein: CASSQGPSGSLSEQYF; CDR3 DNA: TGCGCCAGCAGCCAAGGCCCTAGCGGGAGTCTCTCCGAGCAGTACTTC
J gene: TRBJ2-1; D gene: NA; clone size: NA; V gene: TRBV7-9; CDR3 protein: CASSPLGSEYNEQFF; CDR3 DNA: TGTGCCAGCAGCCCCCTGGGTAGCGAATACAATGAGCAGTTCTTC
J gene: TRBJ2-2; D gene: TRBD2; clone size: NA; V gene: TRBV7-9; CDR3 protein: CASSFRLAATSGELFF; CDR3 DNA: TGTGCCAGCAGCTTCCGACTAGCGGCGACCTCCGGGGAGCTGTTTTTT
J gene: TRBJ2-1; D gene: TRBD2; clone size: NA; V gene: TRBV4-2; CDR3 protein: CASSPTGAGNFF; CDR3 DNA: TGTGCCAGCAGCCCTACTGGAGCGGGAAACTTCTTC
J gene: TRBJ2-7; D gene: TRBD2; clone size: few; V gene: TRBV18; CDR3 protein: CASSPPTQLAGIRGYEQYF; CDR3 DNA: TGTGCCAGCTCACCACCGACCCAACTAGCGGGAATACGGGGCTACGAGCAGTACTTC
J gene: TRBJ2-3; D gene: NA; clone size: NA; V gene: TRBV28; CDR3 protein: CASSGRGLGTDTQYF; CDR3 DNA: TGTGCCAGCAGTGGACGAGGGTTAGGCACAGATACGCAGTATTTT
J gene: TRBJ2-1; D gene: NA; clone size: NA; V gene: TRBV7-9; CDR3 protein: CASGGKPSYNEQFF; CDR3 DNA: TGTGCCAGCGGAGGGAAACCCTCCTACAATGAGCAGTTCTTC
J gene: TRBJ2-2; D gene: NA; clone size: NA; V gene: TRBV5-1; CDR3 protein: CASSLGLPSGGELFF; CDR3 DNA: TGCGCCAGCAGCTTGGGACTACCCAGTGGCGGGGAGCTGTTTTTT
J gene: TRBJ2-2; D gene: NA; clone size: NA; V gene: TRBV9; CDR3 protein: CASRPTGLGTGELFF; CDR3 DNA: TGTGCCAGCAGACCAACAGGGCTGGGCACCGGGGAGCTGTTTTTT
J gene: TRBJ2-3; D gene: TRBD1; clone size: few; V gene: TRBV5-1; CDR3 protein: CASGGQGIRQYF; CDR3 DNA: TGCGCCAGCGGCGGACAGGGAATCCGGCAGTATTTT
J gene: TRBJ1-1; D gene: TRBD1; clone size: few; V gene: TRBV10-3; CDR3 protein: CAIRDREVMNTEAFF; CDR3 DNA: TGTGCCATCAGGGACAGGGAGGTCATGAACACTGAAGCTTTCTTT
J gene: TRBJ2-7; D gene: TRBD1; clone size: NA; V gene: TRBV27; CDR3 protein: CASSHRGRTGAYEQYF; CDR3 DNA: TGTGCCAGCAGTCATAGGGGCCGGACAGGAGCCTACGAGCAGTACTTC
J gene: TRBJ2-1; D gene: TRBD1; clone size: NA; V gene: TRBV5-7; CDR3 protein: CASSAWTGDYYNEQFF; CDR3 DNA: TGTGCCAGCAGCGCCTGGACAGGGGACTACTACAATGAGCAGTTCTTC
J gene: TRBJ2-3; D gene: TRBD2; clone size: NA; V gene: TRBV9; CDR3 protein: CASRLGLAGEGDTQYF; CDR3 DNA: TGTGCCAGCAGGCTAGGACTAGCGGGAGAGGGAGATACGCAGTATTTT
J gene: TRBJ1-1; D gene: NA; clone size: NA; V gene: TRBV2; CDR3 protein: CASTEWGDTEAFF; CDR3 DNA: TGTGCCAGCACTGAGTGGGGGGACACTGAAGCTTTCTTT
J gene: TRBJ2-1; D gene: TRBD2; clone size: NA; V gene: TRBV28; CDR3 protein: CASIRAGSDNEQFF; CDR3 DNA: TGTGCCAGCATCAGAGCGGGATCAGACAATGAGCAGTTCTTC